This T cell receptor beta chain was observed in a study of radiation and T cells in renal cell carcinoma. Across the study: Nephrectomy followed 15 Gy stereotactic body radiation by 4 weeks. Whole-study results and caveats: In blood, top tumor clones expanded by 2 weeks, shrinking by 4.

As regards this clone: Its antigen is unknown.

Profiled with immunoSEQ multiplex PCR; TCRdb holds only in-frame clones, not every one. Among 70,000 or so clones listed, about four fifths were seen once. Time point meaning: blood 2 weeks post-SBRT. The sample's treatment: 15 Gy SBRT to primary tumor, nephrectomy 4 weeks later. The CDR3 runs 15 residues. V was cut by 6 bases and J by 4 bases, with 20 bases left in between. CDR1 and CDR2 (germline): SQVTM, ANQGSEA. Sequenced material: blood, taken from a patient whose treatment included radiotherapy and nephrectomy. This TCR derives from a man aged 60 to 69 with renal cell carcinoma. This rearrangement joins TRBV29-1 to TRBJ2-3; the D gene is possibly TRBD2 (6 bases). The CDR3 DNA follows: TGCAGCGTCCACCTGGGCAGGGAGGAAGCAGATACGCAGTATTTT. It specifies CSVHLGREEADTQYF.